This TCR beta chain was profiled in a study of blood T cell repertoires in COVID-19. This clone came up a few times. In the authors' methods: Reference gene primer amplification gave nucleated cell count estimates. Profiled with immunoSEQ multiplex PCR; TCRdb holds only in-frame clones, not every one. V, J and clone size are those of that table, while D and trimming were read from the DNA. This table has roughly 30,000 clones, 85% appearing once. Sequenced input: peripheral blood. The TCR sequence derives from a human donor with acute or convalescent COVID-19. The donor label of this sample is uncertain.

CDR3 bases: TGTGCCTGGAGTGTATTTGGGGGGTTCTATGGCTACACCTTC. Its translation: CAWSVFGGFYGYTF. The rearrangement uses TRBV30 and TRBJ1-2, with D possibly TRBD1 on 5 matching bases. Trimming cost V 0 bases and J 4 bases, with 12 bases left between them. CDR3 size: 14 residues. The germline CDR1 and CDR2 sequences are GTSNPN and SVGIG (reference sequence).